This TCR beta chain was retrieved from a study of cytomegalovirus exposure and HLA in healthy donors. The germline V gene encodes CDR1 SGHAT and CDR2 FQNNGV. The ends lost 2 bases at V and 1 base at J; junction bases unmatched: 4. CDR3 length equals 15 residues. Only one count was recorded for this clone. The PCR ran on 60 Vbeta and 13 Jbeta primers. TCRdb's copy holds only in-frame clones and misses some; the assay was immunoSEQ multiplex PCR. The sample shows about 120,000 clones, around 80% of them seen only once. The receptor was derived from a woman between 35 and 50 years old in good health and CMV-seropositive. The sample consisted of PBMCs. V gene TRBV11-2 combines with J gene TRBJ2-5; 7 bases agree with TRBD1. This chain's CDR3 is CASSLQGVFQETQYF. Here the CDR3 DNA reads TGTGCCAGCAGCTTACAGGGGGTGTTCCAAGAGACCCAGTACTTC.